Shown below are 21 T cell receptor beta chains from a single sample sequenced in a study of Graves' ophthalmopathy and Graves' hyperthyroidism. The authors amplified TCR beta CDR3 regions from RNA transcripts. The authors performed first-round RT-PCR with HTBI primers and then a second-round multiplex PCR. TCRdb ran MiXCR on the multiplex PCR reads and lists one entry per CDR3 protein. This repertoire shows 680,000 or so distinct CDR3 sequences, about 24% found once; its top ten account for around 7%. The sequenced material came from peripheral blood. The receptors were gathered from a woman between 18 and 30 years old with stable Graves' hyperthyroidism. Some clones in this sample may be carry-over from other donors' samples.

This clonotype was seen ten or more times. The chain employs TRBV6-5 and TRBJ2-7; 7 bases agree with TRBD1. The germline CDR1 and CDR2 sequences are MNHEY and SVGAGI. The CDR3 consists of 15 residues. Losses at the gene ends were 5 bases for V and 5 bases for J; bases not matched to a gene: 12. The CDR3 here is CASSLRTGDFHEQYF. DNA for the CDR3: TGTGCCAGCAGTCTCCGGACAGGTGACTTCCACGAGCAGTACTTC.

This clonotype was picked up many times. The chain employs TRBV7-3 and TRBJ2-5, with TRBD2 matching over 10 bases. The V gene end was trimmed by 0 bases and the J gene end by 5 bases; junction bases not matched to a gene: 12. CDR1 and CDR2 (germline): SGHTA, FQGTGA. The CDR3 spans 18 residues. CDR3 residues: CASSLTDSQREGRETQYF. The CDR3 DNA follows: TGTGCCAGCAGCTTAACGGATTCGCAGCGGGAGGGCCGGGAGACCCAGTACTTC.

This clonotype was recorded once. The chain recombines TRBV6-1 with TRBJ2-5; D unclear. The V and J ends lost 2 bases and 5 bases respectively, with 6 bases between them. The V gene's germline CDR1 is MNHNS and CDR2 SASEGT. This CDR3 has 12 amino acids. CDR3 loop: CASSEQAETQYF. The CDR3 coding sequence is TGTGCCAGCAGTGAACAGGCGGAGACCCAGTACTTC.

This clonotype showed up many times. CDR3 loop: CASRATGFTGELFF. The DNA of the CDR3 is TGTGCCAGCAGGGCAACAGGGTTCACCGGGGAGCTGTTTTTT. V usage is TRBV6-4 and J usage is TRBJ2-2, with D possibly being TRBD1 (6 bases). The CDR3 contains 14 residues. Germline loops: CDR1 MRHNA, CDR2 SNTAGT. With 6 bases removed from V and 4 bases from J, the gap between germline ends came to 12 bases.

This clonotype has at least ten counts. The rearrangement joins TRBV6-1 to TRBJ1-6; no reliable D call. The length of the CDR3 is 12 residues. V was cut by 7 bases and J by 8 bases, with 9 bases left in between. Germline V gives CDR1 MNHNS, CDR2 SASEGT. The CDR3 DNA is TGTGCCAGCACTCAGCCCGATTCACCCCTCCACTTT. Amino acids: CASTQPDSPLHF.

For this clonotype: A much larger clonotype is one base distant, so this may be a read error. The V and J genes are TRBV13 and TRBJ2-5; D not certain. The CDR3 length is 16 residues. Germline loops: CDR1 PRHDT, CDR2 FYEKMQ (reference sequence). The CDR3 here is CASSLVGSWEQGTQYF. The CDR3 DNA reads TGTGCCAGCAGCTTAGTGGGCAGTTGGGAACAAGGGACCCAGTACTTC.

This clonotype was observed at least ten times. An end of the junction differs from the germline gene, which may be a read error. The chain links TRBV12-3 or TRBV12-4 to TRBJ1-1; no clear D. The CDR3 is 13 amino acids. CDR3 bases: TGTGTCAGCAGTTTGGCCACCAAAATTGAAGCTTTCTTT. The encoded protein is CVSSLATKIEAFF.

This clonotype was seen ten or more times. This chain uses TRBV6-5 with TRBJ1-1, with D possibly being TRBD1 (6 bases). Germline assignment: CDR1 MNHEY and CDR2 SVGAGI. Trimming took 9 bases from V and 6 from J, leaving 17 bases between them. The CDR3 loop spans 13 amino acids. The CDR3 loop reads CASKLTGSAEAFF. The CDR3, as DNA: TGTGCCAGTAAACTTACAGGGTCGGCTGAAGCTTTCTTT.

There are many counts of this clonotype. Here the CDR3 DNA reads TGCAGTGGGGCAGTGAACACTGAAGCTTTCTTT. Protein product: CSGAVNTEAFF. This rearrangement joins TRBV20-1 to TRBJ1-1; D is unclear. V dropped 7 bases and J dropped 0 bases, with 6 bases sitting between them. Per the germline V gene, CDR1 is DFQATT and CDR2 is SNEGSKA (reference sequence). The CDR3 sequence is 11 residues long.

The chain recombines TRBV7-8 with TRBJ2-5; 10 positions match TRBD2. The length of the CDR3 is 16 residues. Unmatched junction bases numbered 3, after V lost 1 base and J lost 1 base. The V gene's germline CDR1 is SGHVS and CDR2 FQNEAQ. The CDR3 loop is CASSLGIAGGQETQYF. Here the CDR3 DNA reads TGTGCCAGCAGCTTAGGGATAGCGGGGGGCCAAGAGACCCAGTACTTC. The variable domain in full, completed from reference TRBV7-8 and TRBJ2-5, reads GAGVSQSPRYKVAKRGQDVALRCDPISGHVSLFWYQQALGQGPEFLTYFQNEAQLDKSGLPSDRFFAERPEGSVSTLKIQRTQQEDSAVYLCASSLGIAGGQETQYFGPGTRLLVL.

The chain employs TRBV12-3 or TRBV12-4 and TRBJ2-2; D is perhaps TRBD1 or TRBD2 (5 bases each). V lost 7 bases to trimming and J lost 5 bases, with 20 bases between them. This CDR3 is built from 16 residues. CDR3 bases: TGTGCCAGCACGGAAAGACCTGGGGGTCCGACCGGGGAGCTGTTTTTT. The encoded protein is CASTERPGGPTGELFF.

The chain employs TRBV5-1 and TRBJ2-7, with a tentative D call TRBD1 (5 bases). Trimming left V 0 bases short and J 3 bases short, with 10 bases between. Germline CDR1 and CDR2: SGHRS and YFSETQ. The CDR3 length is 14 residues. The CDR3 protein is CASSLVAGNYEQYF. CDR3 DNA: TGCGCCAGCAGCTTGGTTGCAGGGAACTACGAGCAGTACTTC.

This clonotype has at least ten counts. The chain couples TRBV2 to TRBJ2-7, with 10 bases aligning to TRBD1. The germline gives CDR1 SNHLY, CDR2 FYNNEI. The CDR3 contains 15 residues. J gave up 1 base and V 1 base, and 1 base lay outside the gene matches. The CDR3 DNA sequence: TGTGCCAGCAGTGAAGGGGGACAGGGGTCCTACGAGCAGTACTTC. The encoded protein is CASSEGGQGSYEQYF.

The V and J genes are TRBV20-1 and TRBJ1-2, with TRBD1 matching over 10 bases. Germline CDR1 reads DFQATT; CDR2 reads SNEGSKA (reference sequence). CDR3 length equals 12 residues. As DNA, the CDR3 is TGCAGCCCGACAGGGGGCAACTATGGCTACACCTTC. Translated, it gives CSPTGGNYGYTF.

This clonotype appeared once. V and J are TRBV6-2 or TRBV6-3 and TRBJ1-5; D might be TRBD1 (5 bases). The CDR3 runs 19 residues. V was clipped by 6 bases and J by 2 bases, with 26 bases between them. Germline V lookup: CDR1 MNHEY, CDR2 SVGEGT. For the CDR3, the DNA is TGTGCCAGCAGCCCGGTTGGATGGGGAGGAACAGGAGGCAATCAGCCCCAGCATTTT. Its translation: CASSPVGWGGTGGNQPQHF.

The chain is built from TRBV18 and TRBJ2-7; 8 bases are a match to TRBD2. The germline CDR1 and CDR2 sequences are KGHSH and LQKENI. The CDR3 has 13 residues. Trimming cost V 3 bases and J 5 bases; bases outside gene matches: 3. The chain's CDR3 is CASSPAGGDEQYF. CDR3 nucleotide sequence: TGTGCCAGCTCACCGGCGGGAGGAGACGAGCAGTACTTC.

This clonotype occurred many times. V and J are TRBV11-1 and TRBJ2-1; 14 bases fit TRBD2. Looked up from germline, CDR1 is SGHAT and CDR2 is FQDESV (reference sequence). This CDR3 has 18 residues. V trimming: 7 bases; J trimming: 8 bases; junction bases outside the gene matches: 16. The DNA of the CDR3 is TGTGCCAGCACCCCCGGGACTAGCGGGAGCCACTTTACCTATGAGCAGTTCTTC. This gives the protein CASTPGTSGSHFTYEQFF. Full variable domain (remainder filled in from reference TRBV11-1 and TRBJ2-1): EAEVAQSPRYKITEKSQAVAFWCDPISGHATLYWYRQILGQGPELLVQFQDESVVDDSQLPKDRFSAERLKGVDSTLKIQPAELGDSAMYLCASTPGTSGSHFTYEQFFGPGTRLTVL.

This chain links TRBV20-1 with TRBJ2-2; the D gene is possibly TRBD2 (6 bases). Trimming cost V 6 bases and J 4 bases, with 15 bases left between them. This CDR3 region has 14 residues. The germline V gene has CDR1 DFQATT and CDR2 SNEGSKA (reference sequence). The DNA for the CDR3 is TGCAGTGCCGGCGTGGGCGGGGCCACCGGGGAGCTGTTTTTT. Its protein is CSAGVGGATGELFF.

This clonotype has at least ten counts. This chain connects TRBV28 to TRBJ2-7; D is uncertain. Germline V gene data show CDR1 as MDHEN and CDR2 as SYDVKM. The CDR3 is 12 amino acids. Trimming pared 4 bases from V and 4 bases from J, leaving 8 bases between. The CDR3, as DNA: TGTGCCAGCAGTTCCACCCGATACGAGCAGTACTTC. Translation: CASSSTRYEQYF. The full variable domain, in which reference TRBV28 and TRBJ2-7 provide the parts outside the CDR3, is DVKVTQSSRYLVKRTGEKVFLECVQDMDHENMFWYRQDPGLGLRLIYFSYDVKMKEKGDIPEGYSVSREKKERFSLILESASTNQTSMYLCASSSTRYEQYFGPGTRLTVT.

In this sample, this clonotype turned up many times. The chain joins TRBV6-2 or TRBV6-3 to TRBJ2-5, with TRBD2 matching 12 bases. The germline V gene has CDR1 MNHEY and CDR2 SVGEGT. The length of the CDR3 is 18 residues. V lost 5 bases, J lost 1 base, and 11 bases stayed unmatched. The CDR3 coding sequence is TGTGCCAGCAGTCGTGGATGGACTAGCGGGACTTTCCAAGAGACCCAGTACTTC. Protein sequence: CASSRGWTSGTFQETQYF.

This clonotype was found a few times. The chain couples TRBV12-3 or TRBV12-4 to TRBJ2-5; D is unclear. V lost 5 bases to trimming and J lost 5 bases, with 9 bases between them. The CDR3 consists of 12 residues. The CDR3 region has the DNA TGTGCCAGCAGTACGACGCGGGAGACCCAGTACTTC. Translated, it gives CASSTTRETQYF.